This TCR beta chain was recovered during a study of CD8+CD57+ T cells in acquired aplastic anemia. In the study overall: Sorted CD4+ and CD8+ cells yielded around 3.3 ug of DNA on average. Where healthy donors were concerned, CD4+ cells averaged about 11 million reads. Findings and limits, study-wide: Patients and controls had in common 25 to 30 CD8+ CDR3 sequences. Patients and healthy controls showed no significant CD8+ Simpson's diversity difference.

The CDR3 extends over 8 amino acids. In germline, CDR1 is ENHRY, CDR2 SYGVKD. Template material for TCR beta VDJ and CDR3 profiling consisted of genomic DNA. One entry per CDR3 protein results from TCRdb running MiXCR on the reads. The top ten clones hold 30% to 35% of a sample with about 110,000 distinct CDR3 sequences, around half of them seen once. Comment on this clonotype: No antigen is known for it. Germline is not matched at one junction end, which may reflect a read error.

The source material was sorted CD4+, CD8+, or CD8+CD57+ T cells (not recorded which) from PBMCs. The TCR was taken from a human donor in good health, serving as a control. This chain joins TRBV10-3 and TRBJ1-1; D not resolved. CDR3 region: CAILDADF. DNA for the CDR3: TGTGCCATTCTGGACGCGGACTTT.